Presented here are 15 T cell receptor beta chains from one specimen sequenced in a study of tumor-infiltrating lymphocytes in primary liver carcinoma. Total RNA and DNA came together from approximately 20-30 mg of bulk tissue without cell sorting. With about 470 ng total RNA as template and a constant-region primer, TCR beta cDNA was made. TCR beta libraries came from three nested multiplex PCR rounds using slightly modified ARM-PCR. The two initial PCR rounds, nine to eleven cycles each, used TRBV1-TRBV30 forward and C-beta reverse primers. TCRdb fed the multiplex PCR reads into MiXCR, producing one record per CDR3 protein. The sample lists roughly 100,000 distinct CDR3 sequences, 82% occurring once. The sequencing sample was made of liver tumor tissue from sampling region 3. As for subset: tumor region T3, left-lateral pole. The receptor set was obtained from a man between 35 and 55 years old with primary liver carcinoma and hepatitis B virus infection.

The chain is built from TRBV11-2 and TRBJ2-7; 12 bases agree with TRBD2. The CDR3 totals 20 residues. The germline CDR1 and CDR2 sequences are SGHAT and FQNNGV. V trimming: 3 bases; J trimming: 10 bases; junction bases outside the gene matches: 25. The chain's CDR3 is CASSLREGGTSGLSSYDQYF. CDR3 nucleotides: TGTGCCAGCAGCTTGAGGGAGGGGGGGACTAGCGGGCTCAGCTCCTATGATCAGTACTTC.

The J gene is TRBJ2-5, the V gene TRBV5-5; D is perhaps TRBD1 (5 bases). The V end lost 4 bases, the J end lost 4 bases, and 14 bases lay between the germline ends. CDR1 is SGHKS, CDR2 YYEKEE, per germline (reference sequence). This CDR3 comprises 14 residues. CDR3 amino acids: CASSPKPRGETQYF. The DNA for the CDR3 is TGTGCCAGCAGCCCGAAACCTAGGGGAGAGACCCAGTACTTC. Supplemented by reference TRBV5-5 and TRBJ2-5, the full variable domain reads DAGVTQSPTHLIKTRGQQVTLRCSPISGHKSVSWYQQVLGQGPQFIFQYYEKEERGRGNFPDRFSARQFPNYSSELNVNALLLGDSALYLCASSPKPRGETQYFGPGTRLLVL.

Details on this clonotype: The CDR3 ends on some other residue instead of the conserved phenylalanine or tryptophan, so this is likely a read error. The J gene is TRBJ1-6, the V gene TRBV30; D is unresolved. CDR3 size: 14 residues. Germline lookup yields CDR1 GTSNPN and CDR2 SVGIG (reference sequence). The V end lost 1 base, the J end lost 5 bases, and 9 bases lay between the germline ends. The CDR3 region has the DNA TGTGCCTGGAGTGGTGTGGCCAATAATTCACCCCTCCACCTT. Protein: CAWSGVANNSPLHL.

About this clonotype: The junction departs from germline at one end; a sequencing error may be responsible. This chain links TRBV29-1 with TRBJ2-5, with D hard to call. The CDR3 consists of 12 residues. Per the germline V gene, CDR1 is SQVTM and CDR2 is ANQGSEA. This CDR3 reads CSFLENQETQYF. CDR3 sequence (DNA): TGTAGCTTTCTGGAGAACCAAGAGACCCAGTACTTC.

This clonotype appeared a single time. The chain carries TRBV12-3 or TRBV12-4 and TRBJ2-1; 10 bases line up with TRBD2. V was clipped by 7 bases and J by 8 bases; unmatched bases: 14. This CDR3 comprises 16 residues. The CDR3, as DNA: TGTGCCAGCATCCTTCTAGGGAGCGGGAGGGGATATGAGCAGTTCTTC. Translation: CASILLGSGRGYEQFF.

The chain links TRBV28 to TRBJ1-2, with a tentative D call TRBD1 (5 bases). Germline loops: CDR1 MDHEN, CDR2 SYDVKM. The length of the CDR3 is 13 residues. The CDR3 spells CTSSEAQGNGYTF. The CDR3 DNA reads TGTACAAGCAGTGAGGCCCAGGGAAATGGCTACACCTTC.

The CDR3 DNA sequence: TGTATCACCACCCCGGGACGGACCTACGAGCAGTACTTC. Its translation: CITTPGRTYEQYF. This chain links TRBV24-1 with TRBJ2-7; D may match TRBD1 or TRBD2 (5 bases each). This CDR3 is built from 13 residues. Germline CDR1 reads KGHDR; CDR2 reads SFDVKD.

Details on this clonotype: The junction and the germline gene differ at one end; a read error may be behind it. The gene calls are TRBV12-3 or TRBV12-4 and TRBJ2-5, with a tentative D call TRBD2 (5 bases). This CDR3 comprises 14 residues. The CDR3 DNA reads as TGTGCCAGCAGTTCTGGAGGCAACCAAGATACCCAGTACTTC. It specifies CASSSGGNQDTQYF.

The chain combines TRBV12-3 or TRBV12-4 with TRBJ1-6; no definite D call. CDR3 length: 12 amino acids. The ends were cut back, 6 bases at V and 8 bases at J, with 8 bases in the middle. This CDR3 reads CASRVHDSPLHF. The CDR3 coding sequence is TGTGCCAGCAGGGTACATGATTCACCCCTCCACTTT.

Only a few counts were recorded for this clonotype. This sequence may be a read error, since a much larger clone differs from it by one base. The chain's CDR3 is CAWSILSGRHTDTQYF. In nucleotides, the CDR3 is TGTGCCTGGAGTATACTAAGCGGGAGGCACACAGATACGCAGTATTTT. The chain carries TRBV30 and TRBJ2-3; TRBD2 agrees at 9 bases. Germline CDR1 reads GTSNPN; CDR2 reads SVGIG (reference sequence). Trimming cost V 2 bases and J 2 bases; bases outside gene matches: 8. The CDR3 is 16 amino acids.

A word on this clonotype: Sequence at one end of the junction differs from germline and may be a read error. The chain carries TRBV5-6 and TRBJ1-2; TRBD1 matches at 7 bases. Per the germline V gene, CDR1 is SGHDT and CDR2 is YYEEEE. This CDR3 has 17 amino acids. CDR3 region: CASSTGTEIAWGYGYTF. The CDR3 nucleotides are TGTGCCAGCAGCACCGGGACAGAGATAGCTTGGGGCTATGGCTACACTTTC.

This rearrangement joins TRBV29-1 to TRBJ1-1, with 11 bases lining up with TRBD1. CDR1 SQVTM and CDR2 ANQGSEA come from the germline V gene. The V gene end was trimmed by 6 bases and the J gene end by 8 bases; junction bases not matched to a gene: 8. The CDR3 is 13 amino acids. This CDR3 is CSVEGQGETEAFF. For the CDR3, the DNA is TGCAGCGTAGAGGGACAGGGGGAAACCGAAGCTTTCTTT.

Concerning this clonotype: The junction shows a germline mismatch at one end, possibly a read error. V gene TRBV11-2 combines with J gene TRBJ2-2, with D perhaps matching TRBD1 or TRBD2 (5 bases each). CDR3 length: 15 amino acids. Germline CDR1 reads SGHAT; CDR2 reads FQNNGV. CDR3 nucleotides: TGTGCCAGCAGCTTAGAGTCAGGGTTCACCGGGGAGCTGCTTTTT. It yields the protein CASSLESGFTGELLF. Filled out from reference TRBV11-2 and TRBJ2-2, the complete variable domain reads EAGVAQSPRYKIIEKRQSVAFWCNPISGHATLYWYQQILGQGPKLLIQFQNNGVVDDSQLPKDRFSAERLKGVDSTLKIQPAKLEDSAVYLCASSLESGFTGELLFGEGSRLTVL.

Points on this clonotype: The junction departs from germline at one end; a sequencing error may be responsible. The chain has TRBV6-1 and TRBJ2-6, with 9 bases matching TRBD1. Per the germline V gene, CDR1 is MNHNS and CDR2 is SASEGT. The CDR3 has 14 residues. The CDR3 DNA reads TGTACCAGTAGGGACAGGGCTGGGGCCAACGTCCTGACTTTC. This sequence encodes CTSRDRAGANVLTF.

By its share, this clonotype is medium-sized. The chain uses TRBV11-1 and TRBJ2-1, with 7 bases identical to TRBD1. CDR1 and CDR2 (germline): SGHAT, FQDESV (reference sequence). Losses at the gene ends were 6 bases for V and 6 bases for J; bases not matched to a gene: 11. The CDR3 runs to 15 residues. The CDR3 DNA reads as TGTGCCAGCAGACCCACAGGGGTTCTGGGCAATGAGCAGTTCTTC. This gives the protein CASRPTGVLGNEQFF.